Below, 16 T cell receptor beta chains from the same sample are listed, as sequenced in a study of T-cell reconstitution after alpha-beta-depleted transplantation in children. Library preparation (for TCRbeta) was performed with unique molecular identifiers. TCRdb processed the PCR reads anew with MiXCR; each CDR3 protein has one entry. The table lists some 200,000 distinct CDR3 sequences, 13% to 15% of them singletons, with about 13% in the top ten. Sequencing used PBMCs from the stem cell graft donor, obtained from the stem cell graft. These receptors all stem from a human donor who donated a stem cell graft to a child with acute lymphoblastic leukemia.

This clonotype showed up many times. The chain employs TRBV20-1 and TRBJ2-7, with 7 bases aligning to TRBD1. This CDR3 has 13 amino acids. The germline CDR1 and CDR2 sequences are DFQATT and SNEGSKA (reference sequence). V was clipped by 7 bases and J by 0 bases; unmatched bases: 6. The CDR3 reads CSGRGTVSYEQYF. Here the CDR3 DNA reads TGCAGTGGAAGAGGGACAGTCTCCTACGAGCAGTACTTC.

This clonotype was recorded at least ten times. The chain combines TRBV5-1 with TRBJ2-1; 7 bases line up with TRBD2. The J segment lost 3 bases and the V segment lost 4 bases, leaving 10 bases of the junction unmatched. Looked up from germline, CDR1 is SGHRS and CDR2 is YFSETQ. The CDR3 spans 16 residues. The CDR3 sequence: CASSPRGSGFYNEQFF. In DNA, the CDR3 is TGCGCCAGCAGCCCCCGGGGTAGCGGGTTCTACAATGAGCAGTTCTTC.

CDR3 nucleotide sequence: TGTGCCAGCAGCCGCCCGGCCGCCAAAAACATTCAGTACTTC. Its translation: CASSRPAAKNIQYF. The V call is TRBV5-5, the J call TRBJ2-4; D is uncertain. CDR3 length equals 14 residues. The germline V and J ends were trimmed by 4 bases and 1 base, with 9 bases remaining between them. In germline, CDR1 is SGHKS, CDR2 YYEKEE (reference sequence).

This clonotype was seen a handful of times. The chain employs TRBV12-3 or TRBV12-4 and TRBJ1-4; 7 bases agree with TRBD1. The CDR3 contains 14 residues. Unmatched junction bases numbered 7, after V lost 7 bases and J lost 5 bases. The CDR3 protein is CASTHNRGNEKLFF. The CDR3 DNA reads TGTGCCAGCACCCACAACAGGGGAAATGAAAAACTGTTTTTT.

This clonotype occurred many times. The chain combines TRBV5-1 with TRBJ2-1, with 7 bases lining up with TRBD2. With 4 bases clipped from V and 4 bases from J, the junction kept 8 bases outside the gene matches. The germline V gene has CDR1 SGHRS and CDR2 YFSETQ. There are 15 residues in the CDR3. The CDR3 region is CASSASGTTYNEQFF. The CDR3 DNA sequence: TGCGCCAGCAGCGCCTCCGGGACTACTTACAATGAGCAGTTCTTC.

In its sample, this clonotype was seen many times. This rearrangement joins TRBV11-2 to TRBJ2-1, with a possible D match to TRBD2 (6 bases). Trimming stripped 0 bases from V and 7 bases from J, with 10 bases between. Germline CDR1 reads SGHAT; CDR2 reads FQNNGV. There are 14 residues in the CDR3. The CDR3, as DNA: TGTGCCAGCAGCTTAGACGGGGGAGAGAATGAGCAGTTCTTC. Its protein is CASSLDGGENEQFF.

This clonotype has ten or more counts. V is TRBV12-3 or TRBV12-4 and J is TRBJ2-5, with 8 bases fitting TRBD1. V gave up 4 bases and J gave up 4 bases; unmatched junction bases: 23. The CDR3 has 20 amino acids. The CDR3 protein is CASSSFGRGPRRGDPETQYF. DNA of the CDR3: TGTGCCAGCAGTTCCTTCGGCAGGGGGCCTCGTCGCGGGGACCCAGAGACCCAGTACTTC.

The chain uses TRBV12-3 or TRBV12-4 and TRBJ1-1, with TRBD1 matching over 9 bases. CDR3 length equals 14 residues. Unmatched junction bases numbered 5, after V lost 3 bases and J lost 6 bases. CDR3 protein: CASSFWDRVSEAFF. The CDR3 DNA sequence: TGTGCCAGCAGTTTTTGGGACAGGGTCTCTGAAGCTTTCTTT.

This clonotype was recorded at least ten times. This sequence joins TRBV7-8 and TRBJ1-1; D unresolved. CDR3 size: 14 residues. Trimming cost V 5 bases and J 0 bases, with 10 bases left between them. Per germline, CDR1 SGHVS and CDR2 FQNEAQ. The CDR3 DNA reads TGTGCCAGCAGCCCCCGGGTTATGAACACTGAAGCTTTCTTT. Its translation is CASSPRVMNTEAFF.

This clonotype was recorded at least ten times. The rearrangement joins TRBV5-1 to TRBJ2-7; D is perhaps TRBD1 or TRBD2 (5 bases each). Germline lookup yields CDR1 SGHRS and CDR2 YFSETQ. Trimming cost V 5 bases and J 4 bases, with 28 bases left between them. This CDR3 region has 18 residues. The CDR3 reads CASRSRPPGSDWSYEQYF. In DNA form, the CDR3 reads TGCGCCAGCAGATCCCGACCCCCAGGGAGCGATTGGTCTTACGAGCAGTACTTC.

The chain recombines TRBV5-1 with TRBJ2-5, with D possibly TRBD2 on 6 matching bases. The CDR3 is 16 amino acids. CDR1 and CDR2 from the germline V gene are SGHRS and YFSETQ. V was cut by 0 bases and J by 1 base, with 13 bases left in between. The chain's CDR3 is CASSLGSAGLQETQYF. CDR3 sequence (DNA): TGCGCCAGCAGCTTGGGCTCTGCGGGACTCCAAGAGACCCAGTACTTC. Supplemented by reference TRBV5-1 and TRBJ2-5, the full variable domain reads KAGVTQTPRYLIKTRGQQVTLSCSPISGHRSVSWYQQTPGQGLQFLFEYFSETQRNKGNFPGRFSGRQFSNSRSEMNVSTLELGDSALYLCASSLGSAGLQETQYFGPGTRLLVL.

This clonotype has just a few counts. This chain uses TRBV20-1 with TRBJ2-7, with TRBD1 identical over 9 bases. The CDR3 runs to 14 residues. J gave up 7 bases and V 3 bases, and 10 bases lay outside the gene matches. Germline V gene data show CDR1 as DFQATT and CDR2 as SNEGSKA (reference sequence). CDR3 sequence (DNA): TGCAGTGCTAGGGAAACCGGGACAGGGAGAGAGCAGTACTTC. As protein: CSARETGTGREQYF.

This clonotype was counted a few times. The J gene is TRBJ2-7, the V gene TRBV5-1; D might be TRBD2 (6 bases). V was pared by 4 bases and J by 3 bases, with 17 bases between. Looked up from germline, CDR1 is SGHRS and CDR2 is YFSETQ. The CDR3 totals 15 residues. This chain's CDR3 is CASSPAEAGYYEQYF. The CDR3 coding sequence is TGCGCCAGCAGCCCCGCTGAGGCGGGGTACTACGAGCAGTACTTC.

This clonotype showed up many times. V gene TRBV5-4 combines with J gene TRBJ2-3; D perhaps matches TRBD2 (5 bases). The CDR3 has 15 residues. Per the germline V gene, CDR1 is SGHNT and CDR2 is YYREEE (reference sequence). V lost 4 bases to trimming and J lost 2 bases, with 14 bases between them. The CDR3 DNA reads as TGTGCCAGCAGCCCGGAGGCGCGGCCCACAGATACGCAGTATTTT. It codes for CASSPEARPTDTQYF.

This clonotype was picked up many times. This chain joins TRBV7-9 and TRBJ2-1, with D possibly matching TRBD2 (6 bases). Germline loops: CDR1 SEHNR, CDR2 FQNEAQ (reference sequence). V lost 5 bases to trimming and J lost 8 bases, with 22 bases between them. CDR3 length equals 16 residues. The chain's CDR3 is CASSPPWGTRRDEQFF. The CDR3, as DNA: TGTGCCAGCAGCCCTCCTTGGGGGACTCGAAGGGATGAGCAGTTCTTC. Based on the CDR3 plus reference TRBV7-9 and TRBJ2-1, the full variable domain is DTGVSQNPRHKITKRGQNVTFRCDPISEHNRLYWYRQTLGQGPEFLTYFQNEAQLEKSRLLSDRFSAERPKGSFSTLEIQRTEQGDSAMYLCASSPPWGTRRDEQFFGPGTRLTVL.

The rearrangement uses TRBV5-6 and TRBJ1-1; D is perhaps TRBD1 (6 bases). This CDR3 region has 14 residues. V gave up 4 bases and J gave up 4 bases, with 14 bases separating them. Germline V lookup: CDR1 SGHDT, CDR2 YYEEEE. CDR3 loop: CASSRLTGSTEAFF. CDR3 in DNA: TGTGCCAGCAGCCGACTTACAGGGTCCACTGAAGCTTTCTTT.